This T cell receptor (beta chain) was documented in a study of CD8+ T cells in alopecia areata. Study background: Percentage of affected scalp area was the basis on which treated patients' severity was scored.

The study's findings and limits: There were also resident alphabeta T cells of normal skin sequenced in scalp samples. Clarity of TCR sharing across patients fell short of that in mice, possibly HLA-related.

With regard to this clone: The antigen remains undetermined.

Extracted RNA was reverse transcribed into cDNA, the sequencing template. The table came from immunoSEQ multiplex PCR; TCRdb's copy has only in-frame clones and leaves some out. The sample includes about 94,000 clones, just over 70% of them seen just once. This sample's treatment: oral pan-JAK inhibitor, 5-10 mg twice daily. As part of sample collection, lesional scalp punch biopsies and peripheral blood were taken from alopecia areata patients. CDR3 length: 14 amino acids. CDR1 LGHNA and CDR2 YSLEER come from the germline V gene. Between the trimmed V and J ends, which lost 0 bases and 8 bases, there was a span of 13 bases.

The chain uses TRBV4-3 and TRBJ1-2; maybe TRBD1 (5 bases). Sequencing used CD8+ T cells sorted from blood, obtained at approximately week 42, from a patient treated with tofacitinib. The TCR originated in a human donor with alopecia areata. CDR3 residues: CASSQDRGGKGYTF. CDR3 nucleotides: TGCGCCAGCAGCCAAGACCGGGGGGGGAAGGGCTACACCTTC.